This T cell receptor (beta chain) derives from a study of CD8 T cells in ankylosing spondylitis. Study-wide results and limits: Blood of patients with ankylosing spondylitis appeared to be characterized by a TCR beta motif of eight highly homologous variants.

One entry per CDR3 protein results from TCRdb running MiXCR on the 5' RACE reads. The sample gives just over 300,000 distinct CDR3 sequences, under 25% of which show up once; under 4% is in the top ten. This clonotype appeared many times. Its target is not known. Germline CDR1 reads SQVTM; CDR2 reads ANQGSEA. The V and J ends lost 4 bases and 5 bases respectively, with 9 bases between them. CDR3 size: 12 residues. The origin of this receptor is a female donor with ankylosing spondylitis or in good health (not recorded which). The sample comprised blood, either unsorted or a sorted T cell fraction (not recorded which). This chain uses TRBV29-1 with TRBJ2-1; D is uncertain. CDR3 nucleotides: TGCAGCGTTGGGGGTAGGGACAATGAGCAGTTCTTC. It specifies CSVGGRDNEQFF.